One sample yielded the 2 T cell receptor beta chains listed below, sequenced in a study of beta chain features in type 1 diabetes. Study-wide findings and caveats: Type 1 diabetes patients showed a moderate but significant shortening of TCRB CDR3s in all four CD4+ subsets.

Every isolated RNA sample was fully reverse transcribed, so sequencing captured expressed TCRB transcripts. The table came from immunoSEQ multiplex PCR; TCRdb's copy has only in-frame clones and leaves some out. The repertoire holds fewer than 300,000 clones, with under 13% as singletons. Their specific antigens are unknown. Sequencing was performed on naive CD4+ T cells from blood. These receptor sequences come from a young man with type 1 diabetes.

The genes are TRBV7-9 and TRBJ2-5; D is uncertain. Germline V lookup: CDR1 SEHNR, CDR2 FQNEAQ (reference sequence). This CDR3 is 13 amino acids long. V lost 5 bases and J 1 base, leaving 8 bases between the germline ends. The CDR3 DNA reads as TGTGCCAGCAGCCCCGGCGGCCAAGAGACCCAGTACTTC. This gives the protein CASSPGGQETQYF.

This chain connects TRBV7-9 to TRBJ1-1; TRBD1 agrees at 7 bases. The CDR3 is 16 residues long. With V trimmed by 0 bases and J by 6 bases, 10 bases remained unmatched. CDR1 and CDR2 from the germline V gene are SEHNR and FQNEAQ (reference sequence). CDR3 nucleotides: TGTGCCAGCAGCTTAGCCTCGACAGGGTCGAGCGCTGAAGCTTTCTTT. Its translation is CASSLASTGSSAEAFF.